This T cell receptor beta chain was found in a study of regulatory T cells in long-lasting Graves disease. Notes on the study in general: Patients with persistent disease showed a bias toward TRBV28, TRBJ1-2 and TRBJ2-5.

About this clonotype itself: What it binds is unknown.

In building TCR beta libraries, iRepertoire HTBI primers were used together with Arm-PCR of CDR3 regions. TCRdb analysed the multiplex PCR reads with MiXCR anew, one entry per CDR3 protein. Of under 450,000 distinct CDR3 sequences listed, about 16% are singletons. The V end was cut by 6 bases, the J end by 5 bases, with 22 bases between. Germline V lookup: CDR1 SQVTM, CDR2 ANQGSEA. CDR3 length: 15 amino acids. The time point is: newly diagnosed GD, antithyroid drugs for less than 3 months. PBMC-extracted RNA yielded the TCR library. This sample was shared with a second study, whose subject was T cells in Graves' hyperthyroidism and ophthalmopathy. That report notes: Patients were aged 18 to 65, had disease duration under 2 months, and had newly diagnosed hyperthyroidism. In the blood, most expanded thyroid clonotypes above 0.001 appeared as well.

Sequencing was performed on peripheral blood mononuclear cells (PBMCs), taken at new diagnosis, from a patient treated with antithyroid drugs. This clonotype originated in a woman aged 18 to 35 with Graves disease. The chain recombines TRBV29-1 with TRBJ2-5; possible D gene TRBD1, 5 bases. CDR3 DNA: TGCAGCGTGCCCCCGATTGCAGGGCGCCTGGAGACCCAGTACTTC. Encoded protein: CSVPPIAGRLETQYF.